The entry that follows covers one TCR beta chain sequence. Sequencing used immunoSEQ v3.0 at survey level. Sequencing was directed toward about 40,000-55,000 T-cell genomes in each sample. Method: immunoSEQ multiplex PCR; TCRdb's copy keeps in-frame clones and lacks some. The table has about 28,000 clones, more than 75% seen once. These data come from a study of long-term antiretroviral therapy in people with HIV. Germline assignment: CDR1 SGHRS and CDR2 YFSETQ. This CDR3 has 16 amino acids. Deletions cut 4 bases from V and 5 bases from J, with 19 bases between. V usage is TRBV5-1 and J usage is TRBJ2-1; D may be TRBD2 (5 bases). The source is a woman younger than 30 with HIV. Source: unsorted PBMCs, taken 0.5 years after starting antiretroviral therapy. Written as DNA, the CDR3 is TGCGCCAGCAGCCCCTCGGGGAATATGAGGGACAATGAGCAGTTCTTC. This translates into CASSPSGNMRDNEQFF.